This TCR beta chain was recorded in a study of identifying expanded T cells in peripheral blood. This clone was recorded only once. Its antigen is unidentified. CDR3 length equals 16 residues. Germline lookup yields CDR1 WSHSY and CDR2 SAAADI. The junction had 4 bases not matched to a gene; V was cut back by 2 bases and J by 4 bases. During the collection period, no donor immune events like infections were recorded. Study outcomes and limitations: Across healthy donors, higher total template counts meant significantly greater approximately two-week count variance. Differentially abundant clones: about 1.3 between replicates, around 17 at 2 to 3 weeks, 19 at four.

The repertoire was sequenced with immunoSEQ multiplex PCR; TCRdb's copy has only in-frame clones and lacks some. Of approximately 140,000 clones detected, roughly 90% appear once; the ten largest clones hold 8.4%. The chain employs TRBV10-2 and TRBJ2-2; TRBD2 aligns across 10 bases. Sequencing used blood. This clonotype originated in a person aged 18-69 years in good health. CDR3 sequence reads: CASSEPGTSVTGELFF. The DNA of the CDR3 is TGCGCCAGCAGTGAGCCCGGGACTAGCGTCACCGGGGAGCTGTTTTTT.